Below, 2 T cell receptor beta chains from the same sample are listed, as sequenced in a study of chemoradiotherapy in HPV16-positive cancers. Some clones are missing from TCRdb's copy, which holds only in-frame ones; the method was immunoSEQ multiplex PCR. In the table there are about 32,000 clones, 89% of which are singletons. Source: blood, taken from a patient who underwent chemoradiotherapy. These receptors originate from a human donor with HPV-associated anogenital cancer.

The chain has TRBV4-1 and TRBJ2-3; 8 bases are a match to TRBD2. V lost 1 base and J lost 2; bases outside the gene matches: 2. The CDR3 extends over 15 amino acids. The germline V gene encodes CDR1 MGHRA and CDR2 YSYEKL. Written as DNA, the CDR3 is TGCGCCAGCAGCCAAGGACTAGCGAACACAGATACGCAGTATTTT. It encodes CASSQGLANTDTQYF.

The chain recombines TRBV19 with TRBJ2-7, with TRBD1 as a possible D gene (7 bases). V was cut by 4 bases and J by 2 bases, with 21 bases left in between. The CDR3 length is 17 residues. Germline-derived CDR1 and CDR2 are LNHDA and SQIVND (reference sequence). The CDR3 region has the DNA TGTGCCAGTAGTAAGGGGACAGATCGGGGGAGCCCCTACGAGCAGTACTTC. This translates into CASSKGTDRGSPYEQYF.